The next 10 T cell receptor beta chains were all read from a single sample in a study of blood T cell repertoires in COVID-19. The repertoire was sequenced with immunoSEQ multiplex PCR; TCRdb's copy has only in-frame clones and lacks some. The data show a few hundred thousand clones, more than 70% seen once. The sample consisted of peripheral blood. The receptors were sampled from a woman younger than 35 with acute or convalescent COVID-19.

In DNA, the CDR3 is TGTGCCAGCAGCCAAGGTGGTAGCGGGAGTTTGTACTTC. Protein sequence: CASSQGGSGSLYF. The chain carries TRBV3-1 (or the pseudogene TRBV3-2) and TRBJ2-7; TRBD2 matches 9 bases. Per germline, CDR1 LGHDT and CDR2 YNNKEL (reference sequence). V shed 1 base, J shed 12 bases, and the junction held 7 bases outside the gene matches. This CDR3 comprises 13 residues.

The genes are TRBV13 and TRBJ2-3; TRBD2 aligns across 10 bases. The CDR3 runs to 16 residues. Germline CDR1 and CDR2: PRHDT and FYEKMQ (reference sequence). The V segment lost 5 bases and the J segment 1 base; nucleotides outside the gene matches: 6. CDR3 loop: CASSTSGTSGTDTQYF. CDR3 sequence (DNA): TGTGCCAGCAGCACCTCCGGGACTAGCGGCACAGATACGCAGTATTTT.

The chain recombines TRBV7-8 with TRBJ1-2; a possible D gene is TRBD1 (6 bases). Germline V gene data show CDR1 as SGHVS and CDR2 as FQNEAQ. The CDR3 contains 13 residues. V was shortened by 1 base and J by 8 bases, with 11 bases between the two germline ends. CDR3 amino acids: CASSLGAGDGYTF. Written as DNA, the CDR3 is TGTGCCAGCAGCTTAGGTGCAGGGGACGGCTACACCTTC.

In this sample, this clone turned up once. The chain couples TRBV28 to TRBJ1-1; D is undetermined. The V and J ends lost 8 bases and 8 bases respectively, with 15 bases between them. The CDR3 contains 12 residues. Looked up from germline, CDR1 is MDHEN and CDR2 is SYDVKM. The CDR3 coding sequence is TGTGCCAGCCGAGCGGGGTTGTTGGAAGCTTTCTTT. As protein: CASRAGLLEAFF.

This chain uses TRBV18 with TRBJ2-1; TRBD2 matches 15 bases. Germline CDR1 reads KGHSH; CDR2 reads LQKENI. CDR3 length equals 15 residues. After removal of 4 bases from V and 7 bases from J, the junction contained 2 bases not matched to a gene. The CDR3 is CASSRGLAGGNEQFF. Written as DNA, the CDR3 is TGTGCCAGCTCACGGGGACTAGCGGGAGGAAATGAGCAGTTCTTC.

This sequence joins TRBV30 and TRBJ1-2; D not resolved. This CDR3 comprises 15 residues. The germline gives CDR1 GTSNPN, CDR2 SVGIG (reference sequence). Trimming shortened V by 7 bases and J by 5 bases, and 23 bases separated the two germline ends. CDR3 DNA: TGTGCCTCGGAGGCCCCGGACGGCTTTTGGTATGGCTACACCTTC. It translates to CASEAPDGFWYGYTF.

The CDR3, as DNA: TGTGCCACCAGTGACCACAGATCCGGGACTCTTTCCTACAATGAGCAGTTCTTC. Translated, it gives CATSDHRSGTLSYNEQFF. V is TRBV24-1 and J is TRBJ2-1, with a possible D match to TRBD2 (6 bases). Germline CDR1 is KGHDR and CDR2 is SFDVKD. V dropped 4 bases and J dropped 1 base, with 19 bases sitting between them. This CDR3 is built from 18 residues.

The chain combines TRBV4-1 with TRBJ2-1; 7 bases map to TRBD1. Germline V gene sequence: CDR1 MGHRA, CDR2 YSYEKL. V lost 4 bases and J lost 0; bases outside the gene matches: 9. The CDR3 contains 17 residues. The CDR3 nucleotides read TGCGCCAGCAGCCTGTTTGGGACAGCGAGCTCCTACAATGAGCAGTTCTTC. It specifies CASSLFGTASSYNEQFF.

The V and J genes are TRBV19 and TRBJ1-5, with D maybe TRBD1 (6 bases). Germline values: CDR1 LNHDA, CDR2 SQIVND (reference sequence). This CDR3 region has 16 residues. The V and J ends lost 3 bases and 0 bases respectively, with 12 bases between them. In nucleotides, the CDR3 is TGTGCCAGTAGTATTGGGACAACTAGTAGCAATCAGCCCCAGCATTTT. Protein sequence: CASSIGTTSSNQPQHF.

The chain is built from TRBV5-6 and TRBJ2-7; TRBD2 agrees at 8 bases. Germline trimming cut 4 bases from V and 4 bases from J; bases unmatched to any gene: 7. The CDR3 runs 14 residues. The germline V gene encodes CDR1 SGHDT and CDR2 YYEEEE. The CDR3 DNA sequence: TGTGCCAGCAGCGGTAGCGGGAAGGAGTACGAGCAGTACTTC. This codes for CASSGSGKEYEQYF.